Listed below are T cell receptor beta chains from one sample, sequenced in a study of cytomegalovirus exposure and HLA in healthy donors. TCRdb's copy holds only in-frame clones and misses some; the assay was immunoSEQ multiplex PCR. The sample yields 190,000 or so clones, 80% seen once. The sample taken for sequencing was PBMCs. The receptors were gathered from a boy aged 5-17 years in good health and CMV-seronegative. Each CDR3 is given with its conserved first and last residue.

V gene: TRBV9
CDR3 protein: CASSVVGARGNNEQFF

V gene: TRBV27
CDR3 protein: CASSFLRTGGSGDTQYF

V gene: TRBV15
CDR3 protein: CATSRDPGSYEQYF

V gene: TRBV4-3
CDR3 protein: CASSQQGHEQYF

V gene: TRBV12-5
CDR3 protein: CASGLTQGGTEAFF

V gene: TRBV7-6
CDR3 protein: CASSSDLAGANVLTF

V gene: TRBV10-3
CDR3 protein: CAISESGGRVAYNEQFF

V gene: TRBV7-2
CDR3 protein: CASTKTHAGEKLFF

V gene: TRBV30
CDR3 protein: CAWGMGAKAFF

V gene: TRBV5-1
CDR3 protein: CASSFGLAGVYEQYF

V gene: TRBV6-1
CDR3 protein: CASSEESAGSYEQYF

V gene: TRBV11-3
CDR3 protein: CASSLDGLSTDTQYF

V gene: TRBV5-4
CDR3 protein: CASSFTGGNTEAFF

V gene: TRBV5-6
CDR3 protein: CASSLYRHHSNQPQHF

V gene: TRBV6-1
CDR3 protein: CASRRRGGDYEQYF

V gene: TRBV15
CDR3 protein: CATSPTGGSNQPQHF

V gene: TRBV7-2
CDR3 protein: CASSSTGGYQPQHF

V gene: TRBV7-2
CDR3 protein: CASTKLSSYNEQFF

V gene: TRBV6-1
CDR3 protein: CASSEYGTLDAGELFF

V gene: TRBV6-5
CDR3 protein: CASMGRNKNTGELFF

V gene: TRBV10-2
CDR3 protein: CASCCRDPSPYEQYF

V gene: TRBV30
CDR3 protein: CAWIPPNSHEQYF

V gene: TRBV29-1
CDR3 protein: CSVEQGEQYF

V gene: TRBV7-2
CDR3 protein: CASSLVVNVDSEAFF

V gene: TRBV2
CDR3 protein: CASRGPGNTIYF

V gene: TRBV7-9
CDR3 protein: CASSPPSRGEQFF

V gene: TRBV7-2
CDR3 protein: CASRTGGPRGYGYTF

V gene: TRBV7-8
CDR3 protein: CASSTSNRGPYGYTF

V gene: TRBV2
CDR3 protein: CASRRGAKVTQYF